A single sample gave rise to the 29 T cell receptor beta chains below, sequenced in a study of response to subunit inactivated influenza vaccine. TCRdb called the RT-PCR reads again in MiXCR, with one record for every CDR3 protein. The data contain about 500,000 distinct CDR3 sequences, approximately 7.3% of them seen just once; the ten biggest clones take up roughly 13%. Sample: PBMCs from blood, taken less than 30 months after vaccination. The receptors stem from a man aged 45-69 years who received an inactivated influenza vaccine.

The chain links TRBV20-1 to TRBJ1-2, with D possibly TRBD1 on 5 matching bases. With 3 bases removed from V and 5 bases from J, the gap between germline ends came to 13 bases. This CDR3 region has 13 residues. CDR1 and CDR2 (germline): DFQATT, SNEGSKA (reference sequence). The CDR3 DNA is TGCAGTGCTAGGTTTAGGGACTCATATGGCTACACCTTC. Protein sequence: CSARFRDSYGYTF.

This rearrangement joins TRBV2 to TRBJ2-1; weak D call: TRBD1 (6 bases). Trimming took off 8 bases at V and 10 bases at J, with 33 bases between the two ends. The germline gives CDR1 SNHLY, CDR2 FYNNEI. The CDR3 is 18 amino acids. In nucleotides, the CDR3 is TGTGCCAGCTTCCTAGGGTCCTCCAGGGGCGACTCACGTAGGGAGCAGTTCTTC. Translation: CASFLGSSRGDSRREQFF.

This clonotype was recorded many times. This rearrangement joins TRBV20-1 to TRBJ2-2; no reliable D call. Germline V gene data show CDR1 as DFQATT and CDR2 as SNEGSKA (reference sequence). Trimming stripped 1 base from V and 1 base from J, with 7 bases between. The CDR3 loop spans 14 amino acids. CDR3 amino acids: CSARGSLNTGELFF. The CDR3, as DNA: TGCAGTGCTAGAGGGAGCCTGAACACCGGGGAGCTGTTTTTT.

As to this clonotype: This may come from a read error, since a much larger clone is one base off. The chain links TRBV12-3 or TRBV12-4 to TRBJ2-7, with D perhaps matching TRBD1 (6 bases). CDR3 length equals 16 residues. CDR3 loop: CVSSLALRVRGNEQYF. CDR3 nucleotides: TGTGTCAGCAGTTTAGCTCTCCGAGTCAGGGGTAACGAGCAGTACTTC.

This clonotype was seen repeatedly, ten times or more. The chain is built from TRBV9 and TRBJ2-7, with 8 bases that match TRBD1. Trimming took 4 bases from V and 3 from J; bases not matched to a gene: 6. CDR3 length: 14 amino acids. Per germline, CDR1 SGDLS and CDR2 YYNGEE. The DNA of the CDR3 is TGTGCCAGCAGCCCGCCAGGGGGCTTCTACGAGCAGTACTTC. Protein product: CASSPPGGFYEQYF.

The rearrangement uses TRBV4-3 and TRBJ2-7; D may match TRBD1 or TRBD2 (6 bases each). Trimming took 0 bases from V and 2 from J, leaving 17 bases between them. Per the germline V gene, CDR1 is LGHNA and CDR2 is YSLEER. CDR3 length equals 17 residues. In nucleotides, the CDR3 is TGCGCCAGCAGCCAAGATTTAGAGGGAGGACAGCCCTACGAGCAGTACTTC. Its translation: CASSQDLEGGQPYEQYF.

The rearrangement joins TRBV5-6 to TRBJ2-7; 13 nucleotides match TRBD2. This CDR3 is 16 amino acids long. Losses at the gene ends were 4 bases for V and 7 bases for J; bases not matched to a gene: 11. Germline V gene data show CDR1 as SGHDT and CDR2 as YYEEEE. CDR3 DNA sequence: TGTGCCAGCAGCCCAGGACTAGCGGGAGTCACCGAGGAGCAGTACTTC. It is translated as CASSPGLAGVTEEQYF.

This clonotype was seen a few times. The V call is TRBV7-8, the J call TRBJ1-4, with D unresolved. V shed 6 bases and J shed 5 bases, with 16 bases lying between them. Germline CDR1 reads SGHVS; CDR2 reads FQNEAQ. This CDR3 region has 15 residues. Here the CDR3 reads CASSSHEMRNEKLFF. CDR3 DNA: TGTGCCAGCAGTAGCCATGAAATGAGGAATGAAAAACTGTTTTTT. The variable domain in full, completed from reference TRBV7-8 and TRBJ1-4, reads GAGVSQSPRYKVAKRGQDVALRCDPISGHVSLFWYQQALGQGPEFLTYFQNEAQLDKSGLPSDRFFAERPEGSVSTLKIQRTQQEDSAVYLCASSSHEMRNEKLFFGSGTQLSVL.

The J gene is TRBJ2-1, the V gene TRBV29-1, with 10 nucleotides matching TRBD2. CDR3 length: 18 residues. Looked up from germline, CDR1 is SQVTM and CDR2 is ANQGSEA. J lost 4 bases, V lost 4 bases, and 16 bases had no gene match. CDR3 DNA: TGCAGCGTTGGAGGCCTAGCGGGAGATCTATCCCCTTACAATGAGCAGTTCTTC. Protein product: CSVGGLAGDLSPYNEQFF.

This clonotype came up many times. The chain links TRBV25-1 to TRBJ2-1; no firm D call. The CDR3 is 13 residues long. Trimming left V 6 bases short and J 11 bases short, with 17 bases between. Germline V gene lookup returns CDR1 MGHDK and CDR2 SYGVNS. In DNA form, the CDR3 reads TGTGCCAGCAGGATGCAAACGGGTCCCAAGCAGTTCTTC. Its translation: CASRMQTGPKQFF.

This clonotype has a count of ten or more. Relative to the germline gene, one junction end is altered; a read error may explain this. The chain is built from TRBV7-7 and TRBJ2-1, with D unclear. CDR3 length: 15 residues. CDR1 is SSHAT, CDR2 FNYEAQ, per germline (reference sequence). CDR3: CASSSGLGIDNEQFF. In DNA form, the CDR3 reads TGTGCTAGCAGCTCCGGATTAGGGATAGACAATGAGCAGTTCTTC.

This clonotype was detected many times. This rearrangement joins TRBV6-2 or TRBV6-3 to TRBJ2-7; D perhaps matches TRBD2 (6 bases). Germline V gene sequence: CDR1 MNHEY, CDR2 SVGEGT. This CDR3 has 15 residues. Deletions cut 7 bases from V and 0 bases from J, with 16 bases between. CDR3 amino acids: CASTDYRESSYEQYF. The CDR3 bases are TGTGCCAGCACCGATTACCGGGAGTCCTCCTACGAGCAGTACTTC.

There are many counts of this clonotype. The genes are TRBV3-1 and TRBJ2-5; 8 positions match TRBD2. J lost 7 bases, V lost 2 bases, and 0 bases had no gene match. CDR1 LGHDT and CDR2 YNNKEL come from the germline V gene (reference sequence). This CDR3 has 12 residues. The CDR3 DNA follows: TGTGCCAGCAGCCAACGGGAGGGGACCCAGTACTTC. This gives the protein CASSQREGTQYF.

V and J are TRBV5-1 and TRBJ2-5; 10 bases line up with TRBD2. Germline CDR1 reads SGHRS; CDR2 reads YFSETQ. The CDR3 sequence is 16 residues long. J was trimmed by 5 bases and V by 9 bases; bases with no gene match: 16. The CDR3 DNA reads TGCGCCACACGCCCCATCAGCGGGGGGGTGGTCGAGACCCAGTACTTC. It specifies CATRPISGGVVETQYF.

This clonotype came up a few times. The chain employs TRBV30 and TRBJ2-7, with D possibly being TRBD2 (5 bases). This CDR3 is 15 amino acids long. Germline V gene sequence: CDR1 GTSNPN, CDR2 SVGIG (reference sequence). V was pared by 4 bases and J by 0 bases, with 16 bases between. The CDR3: CAWTLPGGGSYEQYF. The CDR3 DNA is TGTGCCTGGACTCTCCCAGGTGGAGGCTCCTACGAGCAGTACTTC.

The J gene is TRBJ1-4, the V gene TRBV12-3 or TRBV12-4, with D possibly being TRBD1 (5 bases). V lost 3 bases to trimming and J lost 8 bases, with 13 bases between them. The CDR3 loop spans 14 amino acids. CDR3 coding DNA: TGTGCCAGCAGTTTCTTCGGGGAGGGGGAAAAACTGTTTTTT. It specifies CASSFFGEGEKLFF.

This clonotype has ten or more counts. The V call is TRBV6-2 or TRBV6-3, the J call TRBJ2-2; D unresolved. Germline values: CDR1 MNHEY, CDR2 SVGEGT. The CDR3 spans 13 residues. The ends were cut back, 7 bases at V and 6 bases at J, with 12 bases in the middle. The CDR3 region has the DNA TGTGCCAGCAAAGGGTCTGTACCCGGGGAGCTGTTTTTT. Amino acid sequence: CASKGSVPGELFF.

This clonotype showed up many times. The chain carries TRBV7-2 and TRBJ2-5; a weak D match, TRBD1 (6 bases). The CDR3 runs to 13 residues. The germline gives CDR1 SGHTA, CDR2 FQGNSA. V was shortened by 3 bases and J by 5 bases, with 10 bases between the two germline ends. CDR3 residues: CASSLGAKETQYF. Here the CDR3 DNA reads TGTGCCAGCAGCTTGGGGGCGAAGGAGACCCAGTACTTC.

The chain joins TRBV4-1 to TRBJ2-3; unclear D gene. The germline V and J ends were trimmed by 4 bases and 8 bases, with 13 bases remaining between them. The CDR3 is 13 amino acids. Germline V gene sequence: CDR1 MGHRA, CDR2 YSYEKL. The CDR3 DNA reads TGCGCCAGCAGCCCTCATACATCTACTACGCAGTATTTT. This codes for CASSPHTSTTQYF.

The CDR3 reads CASSLGSSGYEQYF. In DNA, the CDR3 is TGTGCCAGCAGCTTGGGGTCTAGCGGGTACGAGCAGTACTTC. The chain is built from TRBV5-6 and TRBJ2-7; 8 bases line up with TRBD2. The CDR3 spans 14 residues. From germline, CDR1 is SGHDT and CDR2 YYEEEE. J gave up 4 bases and V 0 bases, and 3 bases lay outside the gene matches.

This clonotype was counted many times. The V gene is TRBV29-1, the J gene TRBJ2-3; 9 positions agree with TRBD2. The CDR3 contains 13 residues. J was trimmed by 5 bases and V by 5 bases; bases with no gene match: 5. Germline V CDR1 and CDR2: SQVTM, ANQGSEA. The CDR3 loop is CSVRAGGKDTQYF. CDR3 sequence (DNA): TGCAGCGTTAGGGCGGGAGGGAAAGATACGCAGTATTTT.

The CDR3 DNA follows: TGTGCCAGCAGCAAGGAGAGGACTGAAGCTTTCTTT. This sequence encodes CASSKERTEAFF. The chain joins TRBV5-6 to TRBJ1-1; D is unresolved. This CDR3 has 12 amino acids. CDR1 is SGHDT and CDR2 is YYEEEE in the germline V gene. V shed 4 bases and J shed 5 bases, with 9 bases lying between them.

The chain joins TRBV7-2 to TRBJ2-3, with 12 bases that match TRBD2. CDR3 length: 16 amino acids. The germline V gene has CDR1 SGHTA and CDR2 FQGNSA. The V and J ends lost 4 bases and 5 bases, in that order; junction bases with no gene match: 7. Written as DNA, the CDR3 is TGTGCCAGCAGCTCTTCTAGCGGGGGGGCGGGAGATACGCAGTATTTT. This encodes CASSSSSGGAGDTQYF.

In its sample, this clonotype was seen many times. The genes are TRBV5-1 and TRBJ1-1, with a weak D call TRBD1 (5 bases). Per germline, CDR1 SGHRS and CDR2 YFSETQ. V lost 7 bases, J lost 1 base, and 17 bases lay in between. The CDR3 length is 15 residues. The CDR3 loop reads CASSGPGTKNTEAFF. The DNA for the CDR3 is TGCGCCAGCTCGGGTCCCGGGACCAAGAACACTGAAGCTTTCTTT.

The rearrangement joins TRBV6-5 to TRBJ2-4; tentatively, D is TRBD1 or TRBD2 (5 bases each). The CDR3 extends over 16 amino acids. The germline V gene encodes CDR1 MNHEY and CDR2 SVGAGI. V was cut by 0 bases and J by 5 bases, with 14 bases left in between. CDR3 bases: TGTGCCAGCAGTTACTCGACAGCAGGGACCGAAAACATTCAGTACTTC. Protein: CASSYSTAGTENIQYF.

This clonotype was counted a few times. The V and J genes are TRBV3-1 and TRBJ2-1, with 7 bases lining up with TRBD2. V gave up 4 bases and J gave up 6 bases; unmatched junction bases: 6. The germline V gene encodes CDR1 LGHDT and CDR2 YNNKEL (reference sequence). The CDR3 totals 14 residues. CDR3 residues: CASSPGLEFNEQFF. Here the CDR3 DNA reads TGTGCCAGCAGCCCCGGACTAGAGTTCAATGAGCAGTTCTTC.

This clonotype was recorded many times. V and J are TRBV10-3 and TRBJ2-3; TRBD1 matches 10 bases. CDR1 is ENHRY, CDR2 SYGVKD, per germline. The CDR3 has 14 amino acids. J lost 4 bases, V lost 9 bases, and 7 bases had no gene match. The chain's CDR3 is CAISRQGAPDTQYF. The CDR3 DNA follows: TGTGCCATTAGTAGACAGGGGGCTCCAGATACGCAGTATTTT.

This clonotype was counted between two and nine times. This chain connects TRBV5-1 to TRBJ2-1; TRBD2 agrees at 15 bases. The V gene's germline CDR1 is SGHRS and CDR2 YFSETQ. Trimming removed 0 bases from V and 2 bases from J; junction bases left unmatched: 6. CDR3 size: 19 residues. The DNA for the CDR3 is TGCGCCAGCAGCTTGGTTCCGGGACTAGCGGGAGGAGCCTACAATGAGCAGTTCTTC. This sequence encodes CASSLVPGLAGGAYNEQFF.

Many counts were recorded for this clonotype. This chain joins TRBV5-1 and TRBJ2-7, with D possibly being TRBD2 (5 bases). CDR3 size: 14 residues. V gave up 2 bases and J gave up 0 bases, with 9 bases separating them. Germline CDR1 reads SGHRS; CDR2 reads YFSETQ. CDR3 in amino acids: CASSLGGYSYEQYF. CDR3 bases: TGCGCCAGCAGCTTAGGCGGGTACTCCTACGAGCAGTACTTC.